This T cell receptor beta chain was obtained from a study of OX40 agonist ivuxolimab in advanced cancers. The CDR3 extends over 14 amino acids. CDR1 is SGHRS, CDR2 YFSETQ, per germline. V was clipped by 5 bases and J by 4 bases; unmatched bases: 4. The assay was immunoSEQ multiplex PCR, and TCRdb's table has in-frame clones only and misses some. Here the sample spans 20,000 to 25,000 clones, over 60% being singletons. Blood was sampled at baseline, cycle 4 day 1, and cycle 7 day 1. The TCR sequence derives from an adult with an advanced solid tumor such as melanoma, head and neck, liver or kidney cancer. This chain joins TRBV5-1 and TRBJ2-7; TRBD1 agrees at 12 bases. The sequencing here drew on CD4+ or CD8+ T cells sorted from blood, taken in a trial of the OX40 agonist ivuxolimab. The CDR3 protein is CASRSGQGAYEQYF. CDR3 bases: TGCGCCAGCAGATCGGGACAGGGGGCTTACGAGCAGTACTTC. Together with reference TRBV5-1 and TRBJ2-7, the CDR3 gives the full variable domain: KAGVTQTPRYLIKTRGQQVTLSCSPISGHRSVSWYQQTPGQGLQFLFEYFSETQRNKGNFPGRFSGRQFSNSRSEMNVSTLELGDSALYLCASRSGQGAYEQYFGPGTRLTVT.